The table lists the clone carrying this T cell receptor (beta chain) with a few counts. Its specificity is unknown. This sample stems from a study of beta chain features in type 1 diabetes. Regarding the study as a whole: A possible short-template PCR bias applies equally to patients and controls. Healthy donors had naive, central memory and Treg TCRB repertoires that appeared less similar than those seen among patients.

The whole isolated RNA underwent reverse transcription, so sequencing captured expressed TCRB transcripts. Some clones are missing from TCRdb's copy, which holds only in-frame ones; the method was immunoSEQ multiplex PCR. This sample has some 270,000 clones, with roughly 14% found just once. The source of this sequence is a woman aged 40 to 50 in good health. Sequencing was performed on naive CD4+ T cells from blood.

The DNA for the CDR3 is TGTGCCAGCAGCACTAGGGGGGAGACCCAGTACTTC. It translates to CASSTRGETQYF. The chain carries TRBV7-6 and TRBJ2-5, with a possible D match to TRBD1 (6 bases). The V gene lost 5 bases and the J gene lost 5 bases, with 9 bases spanning the gap. Germline-derived CDR1 and CDR2 are SGHVS and FNYEAQ. CDR3 size: 12 residues. Full variable domain (remainder filled in from reference TRBV7-6 and TRBJ2-5): GAGVSQSPRYKVTKRGQDVALRCDPISGHVSLYWYRQALGQGPEFLTYFNYEAQQDKSGLPNDRFSAERPEGSISTLTIQRTEQRDSAMYRCASSTRGETQYFGPGTRLLVL.